This TCR beta chain emerged from a study of cytotoxic CD8 clonotypes in ibrutinib-treated CLL. Study context: The patient breakdown showed roughly 10 relapsed/refractory and more than 14 treatment-naive cases, with under 18 IGHV unmutated.

With regard to this clone: No antigen is known for it.

Only in-frame clones appear in the TCRdb table, and some are missing; sequencing was by immunoSEQ multiplex PCR. The table lists 150,000 or so clones, 79% of them singletons. Study-wide results and caveats: Baseline clonality exceeded age-matched healthy donors and tracked circulating CD8+ T-cell counts.

This material consisted of PBMCs, taken after 12 months of ibrutinib treatment. The TCR sequence derives from a human donor with chronic lymphocytic leukemia.

The CDR3 DNA follows: TGCGCCAGCAGCTTGCGTGGGGGAGTTGAAGCTTTCTTT. It specifies CASSLRGGVEAFF. The chain combines TRBV5-1 with TRBJ1-1, with D tentatively TRBD1 (5 bases). The V gene lost 1 base and the J gene lost 7 bases, with 11 bases spanning the gap. The CDR3 spans 13 residues. From germline, CDR1 is SGHRS and CDR2 YFSETQ.